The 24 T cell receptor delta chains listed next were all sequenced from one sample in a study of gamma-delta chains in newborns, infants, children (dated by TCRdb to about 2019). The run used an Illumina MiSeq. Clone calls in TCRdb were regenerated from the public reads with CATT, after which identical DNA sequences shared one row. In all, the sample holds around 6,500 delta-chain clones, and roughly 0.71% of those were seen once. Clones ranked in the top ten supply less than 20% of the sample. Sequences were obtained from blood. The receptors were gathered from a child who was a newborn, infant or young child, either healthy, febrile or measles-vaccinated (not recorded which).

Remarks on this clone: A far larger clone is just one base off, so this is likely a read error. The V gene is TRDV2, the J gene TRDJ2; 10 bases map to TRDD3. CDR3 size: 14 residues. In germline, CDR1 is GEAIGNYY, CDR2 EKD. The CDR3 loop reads CARDTWGITAQLFF. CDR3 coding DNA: TGTGCCCGTGACACCTGGGGGATAACAGCACAACTCTTCTTT.

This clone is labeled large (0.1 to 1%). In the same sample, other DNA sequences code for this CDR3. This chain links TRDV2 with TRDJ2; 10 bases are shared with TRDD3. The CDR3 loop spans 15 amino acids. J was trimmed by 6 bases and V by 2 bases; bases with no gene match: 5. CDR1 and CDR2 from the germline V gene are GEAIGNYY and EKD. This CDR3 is CACDKLGDSAAQLFF. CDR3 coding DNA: TGTGCCTGTGACAAACTGGGGGATTCCGCAGCACAACTCTTCTTT.

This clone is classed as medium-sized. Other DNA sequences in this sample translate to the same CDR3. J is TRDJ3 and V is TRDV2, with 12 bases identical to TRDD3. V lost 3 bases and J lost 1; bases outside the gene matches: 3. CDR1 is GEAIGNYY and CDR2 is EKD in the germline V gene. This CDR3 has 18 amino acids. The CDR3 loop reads CACDLLGDTSWDTRQMFF. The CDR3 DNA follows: TGTGCCTGTGACCTACTGGGGGATACTTCCTGGGACACCCGACAGATGTTTTTC.

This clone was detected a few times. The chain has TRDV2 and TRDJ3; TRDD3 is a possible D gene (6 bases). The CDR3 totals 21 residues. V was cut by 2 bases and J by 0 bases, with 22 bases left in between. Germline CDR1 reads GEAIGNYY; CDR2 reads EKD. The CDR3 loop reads CACDMVGTTVGYSWDTRQMFF. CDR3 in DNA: TGTGCCTGTGACATGGTGGGGACTACTGTGGGATACTCCTGGGACACCCGACAGATGTTTTTC.

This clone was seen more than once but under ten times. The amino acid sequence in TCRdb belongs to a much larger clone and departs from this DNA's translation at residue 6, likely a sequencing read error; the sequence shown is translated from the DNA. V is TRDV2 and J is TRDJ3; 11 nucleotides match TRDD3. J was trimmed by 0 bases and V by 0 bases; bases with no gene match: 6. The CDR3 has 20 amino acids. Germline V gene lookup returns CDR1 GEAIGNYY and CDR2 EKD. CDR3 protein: CACDTLLGDKSSWDTRQMFF. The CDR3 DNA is TGTGCCTGTGACACCTTACTGGGGGATAAAAGCTCCTGGGACACCCGACAGATGTTTTTC.

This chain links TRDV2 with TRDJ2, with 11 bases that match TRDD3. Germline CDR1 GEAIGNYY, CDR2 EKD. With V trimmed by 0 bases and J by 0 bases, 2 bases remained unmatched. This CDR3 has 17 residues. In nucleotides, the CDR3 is TGTGCCTGTGACACCGTACTGGGGGATACTTTGACAGCACAACTCTTCTTT. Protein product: CACDTVLGDTLTAQLFF.

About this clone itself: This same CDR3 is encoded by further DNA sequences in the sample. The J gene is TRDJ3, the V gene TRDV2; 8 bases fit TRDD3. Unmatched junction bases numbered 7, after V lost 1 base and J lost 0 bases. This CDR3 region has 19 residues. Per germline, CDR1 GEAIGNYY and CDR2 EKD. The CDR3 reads CACDTVGYGSSWDTRQMFF. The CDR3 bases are TGTGCCTGTGACACAGTGGGATACGGGAGCTCCTGGGACACCCGACAGATGTTTTTC.

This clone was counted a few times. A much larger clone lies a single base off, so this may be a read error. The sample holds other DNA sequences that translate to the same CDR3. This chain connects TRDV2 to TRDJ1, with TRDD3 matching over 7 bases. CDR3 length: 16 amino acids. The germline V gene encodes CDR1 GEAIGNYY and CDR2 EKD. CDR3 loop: CACDPLGALYTDKLIF. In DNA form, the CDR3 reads TGTGCCTGTGACCCCCTGGGGGCCTTGTACACCGATAAACTTATCTTT.

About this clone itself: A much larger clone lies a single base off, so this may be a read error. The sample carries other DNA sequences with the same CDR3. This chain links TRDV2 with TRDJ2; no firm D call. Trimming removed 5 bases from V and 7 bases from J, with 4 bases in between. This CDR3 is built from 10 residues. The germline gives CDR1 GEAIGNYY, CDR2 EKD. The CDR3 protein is CACGIAQLFF. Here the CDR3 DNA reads TGTGCCTGTGGTATAGCACAACTCTTCTTT.

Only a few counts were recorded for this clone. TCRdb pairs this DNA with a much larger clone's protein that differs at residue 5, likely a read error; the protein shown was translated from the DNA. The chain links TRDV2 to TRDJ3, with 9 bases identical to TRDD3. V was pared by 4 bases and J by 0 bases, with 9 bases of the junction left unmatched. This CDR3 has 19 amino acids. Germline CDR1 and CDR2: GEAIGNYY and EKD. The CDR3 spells CACDTTGGRSSWDTRQMFF. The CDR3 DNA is TGTGCCTGTGATACTACTGGGGGACGCAGCTCCTGGGACACCCGACAGATGTTTTTC.

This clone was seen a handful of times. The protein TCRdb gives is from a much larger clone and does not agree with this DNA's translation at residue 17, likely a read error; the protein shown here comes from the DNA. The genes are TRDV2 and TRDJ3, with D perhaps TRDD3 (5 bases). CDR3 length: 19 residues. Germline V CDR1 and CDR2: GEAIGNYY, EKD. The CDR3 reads CACDLAGAFSSWDTRQTFF. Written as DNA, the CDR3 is TGTGCCTGTGACTTAGCGGGGGCATTTAGCTCCTGGGACACCCGACAGACGTTTTTC.

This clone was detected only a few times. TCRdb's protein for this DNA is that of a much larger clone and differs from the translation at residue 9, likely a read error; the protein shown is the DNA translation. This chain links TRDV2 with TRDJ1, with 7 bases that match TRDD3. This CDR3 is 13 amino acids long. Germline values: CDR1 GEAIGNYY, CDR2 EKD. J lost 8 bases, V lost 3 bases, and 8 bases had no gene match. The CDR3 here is CACDHWGAEKLIF. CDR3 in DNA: TGTGCCTGTGACCACTGGGGAGCTGAAAAACTCATCTTT.

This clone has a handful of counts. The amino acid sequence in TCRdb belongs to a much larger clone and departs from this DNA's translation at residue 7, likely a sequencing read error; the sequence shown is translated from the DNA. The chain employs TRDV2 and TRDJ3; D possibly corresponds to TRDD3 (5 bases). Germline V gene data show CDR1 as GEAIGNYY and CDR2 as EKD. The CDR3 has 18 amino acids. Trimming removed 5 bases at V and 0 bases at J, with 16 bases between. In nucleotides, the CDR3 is TGTGCCTGTGCGGGGCTGGAGGATAGCTCCTGGGACACCCGACAGATGTTTTTC. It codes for CACAGLEDSSWDTRQMFF.

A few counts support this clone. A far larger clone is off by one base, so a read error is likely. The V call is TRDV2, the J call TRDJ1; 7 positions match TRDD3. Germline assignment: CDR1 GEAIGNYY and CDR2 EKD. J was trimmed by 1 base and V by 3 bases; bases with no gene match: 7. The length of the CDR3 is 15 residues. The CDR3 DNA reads TGTGCCTGTGACGTACTGGGGACGTGCACCGATAAACTCATCTTT. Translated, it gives CACDVLGTCTDKLIF.

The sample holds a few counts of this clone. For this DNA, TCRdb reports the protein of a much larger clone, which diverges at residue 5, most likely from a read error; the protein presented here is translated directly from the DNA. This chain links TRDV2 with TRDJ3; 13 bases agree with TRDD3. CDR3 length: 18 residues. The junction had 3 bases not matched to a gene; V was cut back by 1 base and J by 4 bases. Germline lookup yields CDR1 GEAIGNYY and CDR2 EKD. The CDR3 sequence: CACDTLGDTPWDTRQMFF. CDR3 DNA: TGTGCCTGTGACACACTGGGGGATACGCCTTGGGACACCCGACAGATGTTTTTC.

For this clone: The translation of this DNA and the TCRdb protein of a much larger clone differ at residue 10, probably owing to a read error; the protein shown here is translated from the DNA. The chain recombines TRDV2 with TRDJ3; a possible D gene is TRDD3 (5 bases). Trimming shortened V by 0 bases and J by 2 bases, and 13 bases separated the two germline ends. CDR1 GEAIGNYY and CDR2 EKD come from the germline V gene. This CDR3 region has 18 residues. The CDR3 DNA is TGTGCCTGTGACACCGTGGGGCCAAGCCCCTGGGACACCCGACAGATGTTTTTC. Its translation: CACDTVGPSPWDTRQMFF.

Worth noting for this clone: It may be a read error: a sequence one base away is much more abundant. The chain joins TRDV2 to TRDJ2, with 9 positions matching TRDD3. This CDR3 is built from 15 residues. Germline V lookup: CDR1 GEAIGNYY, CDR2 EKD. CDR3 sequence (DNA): TGTTCCTGTGACATACTGGGGGAAGATACAGCACAACTCTTCTTT. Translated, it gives CSCDILGEDTAQLFF.

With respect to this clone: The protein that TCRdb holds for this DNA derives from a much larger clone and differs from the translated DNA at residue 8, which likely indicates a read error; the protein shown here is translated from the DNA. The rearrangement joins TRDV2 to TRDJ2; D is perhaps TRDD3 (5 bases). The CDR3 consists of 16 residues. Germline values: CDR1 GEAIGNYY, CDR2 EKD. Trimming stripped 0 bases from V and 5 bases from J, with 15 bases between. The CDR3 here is CACDTVGNTITAQLFF. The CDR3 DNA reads TGTGCCTGTGACACCGTGGGGAATACTATCACAGCACAACTCTTCTTT.

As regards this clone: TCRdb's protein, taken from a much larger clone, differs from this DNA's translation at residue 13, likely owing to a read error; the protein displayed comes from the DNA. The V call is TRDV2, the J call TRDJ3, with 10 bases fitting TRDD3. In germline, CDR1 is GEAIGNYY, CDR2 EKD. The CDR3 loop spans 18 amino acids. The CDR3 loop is CACDTGGYFSWDARQMFF. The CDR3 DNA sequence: TGTGCCTGTGACACTGGGGGATACTTCTCCTGGGACGCCCGACAGATGTTTTTC.

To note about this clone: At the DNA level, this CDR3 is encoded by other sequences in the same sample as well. The chain's CDR3 is CALGSFSCTAGTSVKLIF. CDR3 DNA: TGTGCTCTCGGGTCCTTTTCCTGTACCGCGGGGACGTCTGTAAAACTCATCTTT. This chain joins TRDV1 and TRDJ1, with D tentatively TRDD2 or TRDD3 (5 bases each). V gave up 9 bases and J gave up 8 bases, with 34 bases separating them. The CDR3 is 18 residues long. CDR1 and CDR2 from the germline V gene are TSWWSYY and QGS.

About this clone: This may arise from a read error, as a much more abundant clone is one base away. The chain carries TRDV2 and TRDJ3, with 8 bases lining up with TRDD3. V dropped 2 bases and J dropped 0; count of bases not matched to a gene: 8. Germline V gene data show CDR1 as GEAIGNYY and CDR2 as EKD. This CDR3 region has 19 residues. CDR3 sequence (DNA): TGTGCCTGTGACATAACTGGGGGCACCAGCTCCTGGGACACCCGACAGATGTTTTTC. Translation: CACDITGGTSSWDTRQMFF.

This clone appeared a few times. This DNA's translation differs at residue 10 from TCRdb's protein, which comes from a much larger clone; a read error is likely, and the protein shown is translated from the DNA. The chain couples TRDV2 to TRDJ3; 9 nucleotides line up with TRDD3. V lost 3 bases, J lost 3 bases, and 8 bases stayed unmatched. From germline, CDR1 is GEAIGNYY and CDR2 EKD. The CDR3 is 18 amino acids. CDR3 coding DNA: TGTGCCTGTGACGTACTGGGGGAAAGCTTCTGGGACACCCGACAGATGTTTTTC. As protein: CACDVLGESFWDTRQMFF.

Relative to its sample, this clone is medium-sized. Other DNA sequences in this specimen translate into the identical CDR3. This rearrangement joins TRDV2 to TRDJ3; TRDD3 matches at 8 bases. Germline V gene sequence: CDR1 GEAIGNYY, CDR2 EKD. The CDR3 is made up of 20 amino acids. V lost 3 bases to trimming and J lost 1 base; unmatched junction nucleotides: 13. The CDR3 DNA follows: TGTGCCTGTGACGAAATACTGGGGGCCACCATTTCCTGGGACACCCGACAGATGTTTTTC. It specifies CACDEILGATISWDTRQMFF.

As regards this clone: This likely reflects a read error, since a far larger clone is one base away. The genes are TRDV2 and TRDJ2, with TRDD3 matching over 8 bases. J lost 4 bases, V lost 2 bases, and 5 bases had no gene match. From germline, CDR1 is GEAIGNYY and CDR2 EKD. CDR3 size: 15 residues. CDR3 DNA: TGTGCCTGTGACATACTGGGGGCTTCGACAGCACAACTCTTCTTT. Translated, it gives CACDILGASTAQLFF.